Listed below are T cell receptor beta chains from one sample, sequenced in a study of CD8 T cells in Susac syndrome. One entry per CDR3 protein, called by TCRdb with MiXCR from the immunoSEQ multiplex PCR reads. The sample yields around 300,000 distinct CDR3 sequences, about 89% seen once. The specimen sequenced was CD8+ T cells from PBMCs. These receptors were obtained from a human donor with multiple sclerosis. Both conserved end residues are part of each CDR3. The order of the fields is V gene, clone size, J gene, D gene, CDR3 DNA, CDR3 protein. A D gene is named only where the DNA matches it firmly. Clone size is shown for a subset of rows, as once, few, many or a class of expanded clone.

TRBV19	NA	TRBJ1-5	NA	TGTGCCAGTAGTATAGTATTTATGGGGCCTAATCAGCCCCAGCATTTT	CASSIVFMGPNQPQHF
TRBV28	NA	TRBJ1-2	TRBD1	TGTGCCACCTTCGACCGGGACAGGAGCTATGGCTACACCTTC	CATFDRDRSYGYTF
TRBV12-3/TRBV12-4	NA	TRBJ2-5	NA	TGTGCCAGCAGGGGGGCCTTGGCAGCGATACAAGAGACCCAGTACTTC	CASRGALAAIQETQYF
TRBV5-4	NA	TRBJ2-2	NA	TGTGCCAGCAGCTTGAATCCCGGGGAGCTGTTTTTT	CASSLNPGELFF
TRBV7-3	NA	TRBJ2-3	NA	TGTGCCAGCAGCTTAAAGGGGGGTCACACAGATACGCAGTATTTT	CASSLKGGHTDTQYF
TRBV27	many	TRBJ2-7	NA	TGTGCCAGCTCACCCAGCTCCTACGAGCAGTACTTC	CASSPSSYEQYF
TRBV7-9	NA	TRBJ2-7	NA	TGTGCCAGCAGCTCCGCCCCGGGGCAGCAGTACTTC	CASSSAPGQQYF
TRBV4-3	NA	TRBJ1-1	NA	TGCGCCAGCAGCCAAGATCCCGAGAACACTGAAGCTTTCTTT	CASSQDPENTEAFF
TRBV7-6	NA	TRBJ2-3	TRBD2	TGTGCCAGCAGCTTATCGGGGGAGGGTCTGACAGATACGCAGTATTTT	CASSLSGEGLTDTQYF
TRBV24-1	NA	TRBJ2-5	TRBD1	TGTGCCACCAGTGACCTCGGGACAGAAGAGACCCAGTACTTC	CATSDLGTEETQYF
TRBV28	NA	TRBJ2-3	NA	TGTGCCAGCAGTTTATTAGAGGAAGGGGATACGCAGTATTTT	CASSLLEEGDTQYF
TRBV5-1	NA	TRBJ2-5	TRBD1	TGCGCCAGCAGCTCAACTAAAGACAGGGGAGAGACCCAGTACTTC	CASSSTKDRGETQYF
TRBV15	NA	TRBJ1-1	NA	TGTGCCACCAGCAGAGATTTTCTGGGGGCTGTTTGGAACACTGAAGCTTTCTTT	CATSRDFLGAVWNTEAFF
TRBV20-1	NA	TRBJ2-5	TRBD2	TGCAGTGCAGATCCGGGACTAGCGAGGGAGACCCAGTACTTC	CSADPGLARETQYF
TRBV6-1	NA	TRBJ1-1	NA	TGTGCCAGCAGTGAAGCGCCCTTGAACACTGAAGCTTTCTTT	CASSEAPLNTEAFF
TRBV5-6	NA	TRBJ2-1	TRBD2	TGTGCCAGCAGCCAAGGGACTAGCAGGGGTGAGCAGTTCTTC	CASSQGTSRGEQFF
TRBV6-2/TRBV6-3	NA	TRBJ2-2	NA	TGTGCCAGCAGCCAAGCAAGCAACACCGGGGAGCTGTTTTTT	CASSQASNTGELFF
TRBV3-1	NA	TRBJ1-1	NA	TGTGCCAGCAGCCAAGCGGGGGGGGAGGGCACTGAAGCTTTCTTT	CASSQAGGEGTEAFF
TRBV27	NA	TRBJ2-3	TRBD2	TGTGCCAGCAGTCCAAACGCCGGGACTATCACAGATACGCAGTATTTT	CASSPNAGTITDTQYF
TRBV28	NA	TRBJ2-3	NA	TGTGCCAGCAGTTCCTACAGGGATACGCAGTATTTT	CASSSYRDTQYF
TRBV20-1	NA	TRBJ2-3	TRBD1	TGCAGTGCTAGAGGAGGGGGCGCCCCAGATACGCAGTATTTT	CSARGGGAPDTQYF
TRBV6-6	NA	TRBJ2-7	NA	TGTGCCAGCAGTTACGGGGCCGAGGGGGGGCAGTACTTC	CASSYGAEGGQYF
TRBV4-2	NA	TRBJ1-1	NA	TGTGCCAGCAGCCAAGGGCTAGGGGCGAGGACTGAAGCTTTCTTT	CASSQGLGARTEAFF
TRBV28	few	TRBJ1-3	NA	TGTGCCAGCAGTGTCCGCTCTGGAAACACCATATATTTT	CASSVRSGNTIYF
TRBV4-3	NA	TRBJ2-7	NA	TGCGCCAGCAGCCAAGTTACTCAGGGATACGAGCAGTACTTC	CASSQVTQGYEQYF
TRBV7-2	NA	TRBJ2-5	NA	TGTGCCAGCAGCTCAGCAGGGAGATCCCCGCAAGAGACCCAGTACTTC	CASSSAGRSPQETQYF
TRBV28	NA	TRBJ1-2	NA	TGTGCCAGCTCCCCGACAGGCAGCTATGGCTACACCTTC	CASSPTGSYGYTF
TRBV19	once	TRBJ1-6	NA	TGTGCCAGTAGAAAATCTTCAGGGGTAGGTTCACCCCTCCACTTT	CASRKSSGVGSPLHF
TRBV20-1	NA	TRBJ2-7	NA	TGCAGTGCCAGAGACAGGCCTAGCTCCTACGAGCAGTACTTC	CSARDRPSSYEQYF
TRBV19	NA	TRBJ1-3	NA	TGTGCCAGCAGCCGGGGGCCTGGAAACACCATATATTTT	CASSRGPGNTIYF
TRBV11-2	NA	TRBJ2-7	NA	TGTGCCAGCAGCTTTACCTCACAGGGTTTCTACGAGCAGTACTTC	CASSFTSQGFYEQYF
TRBV20-1	NA	TRBJ2-7	NA	TGCAGTGCTAGAGATGGAACCCACGTCCCCGAGCAGTACTTC	CSARDGTHVPEQYF
TRBV9	NA	TRBJ1-6	NA	TGTGCCAGCTCATCTCAGGGGAGCTCCTATAATTCACCCCTCCACTTT	CASSSQGSSYNSPLHF
TRBV24-1	few	TRBJ2-2	NA	TGTGCCACCAGTGATTTTGGTTTGGGGGAGCTGTTTTTT	CATSDFGLGELFF
TRBV4-1	NA	TRBJ2-1	TRBD2	TGCGCCAGCAGCCAACTACCACTTAGCGCGGGGGGACCCTACAATGAGCAGTTCTTC	CASSQLPLSAGGPYNEQFF
TRBV19	NA	TRBJ2-1	NA	TGTGCCAGTAGCTGGGACTGGACGGGAGCTGAGCAGTTCTTC	CASSWDWTGAEQFF
TRBV6-1	NA	TRBJ2-7	NA	TGTGCCAGCAGTCCCGCTAGATTCTACGAGCAGTACTTC	CASSPARFYEQYF